This is a list of T cell receptor beta chains from one sample in a study of T cells in Graves' hyperthyroidism and ophthalmopathy. TCRdb used MiXCR to reprocess the multiplex PCR reads, holding one entry per CDR3 protein. The data hold under 350,000 distinct CDR3 sequences, with roughly 20% observed a single time. The sample was blood. These receptors all stem from a woman aged 50 to 60 with Graves' hyperthyroidism. CDR3s include the opening cysteine and the closing phenylalanine or tryptophan. A D gene is named only where the DNA matches it firmly. Clone size is shown for a subset of rows, as once, few, many or a class of expanded clone.

d_call clone_size j_call v_call cdr3_aa cdr3_nt
TRBD2 many TRBJ2-5 TRBV30 CAWSWGLAGGETQYF TGTGCCTGGAGTTGGGGACTAGCGGGAGGAGAGACCCAGTACTTC
NA many TRBJ1-5 TRBV4-1 CASSQRATGNQPQHF TGCGCCAGCAGCCAGAGGGCCACAGGCAATCAGCCCCAGCATTTT
NA few TRBJ1-2 TRBV2 CASREQGLSGGYTF TGTGCCAGCAGGGAACAGGGTCTTTCCGGTGGCTACACCTTC
NA NA TRBJ1-1 TRBV5-4 CASTHTGAGITEAFF TGTGCCAGCACCCACACGGGGGCGGGAATCACTGAAGCTTTCTTT
NA many TRBJ2-5 TRBV12-3/TRBV12-4 CASRVRQETQYF TGTGCCAGTAGGGTTCGGCAAGAGACCCAGTACTTC
TRBD2 many TRBJ2-1 TRBV7-8 CASSPWGSRESYNEQFF TGTGCCAGCAGCCCCTGGGGATCGCGGGAGTCCTACAATGAGCAGTTCTTC
NA many TRBJ2-1 TRBV29-1 CSVEDFGGRNEQFF TGCAGCGTTGAAGACTTCGGGGGCAGGAATGAGCAGTTCTTC
NA many TRBJ1-2 TRBV27 CASSLNRDYGYTF TGTGCCAGCAGTTTGAACAGGGACTATGGCTACACCTTC
NA many TRBJ2-1 TRBV5-1 CASTRDAKGPYNEQFF TGCGCCAGCACCAGGGACGCAAAAGGACCCTACAATGAGCAGTTCTTC
TRBD1 few TRBJ1-1 TRBV7-2 CASRGGLGNTEAFF TGTGCCAGTCGAGGGGGCTTGGGGAACACTGAAGCTTTCTTT
TRBD1 NA TRBJ1-4 TRBV19 CASSSTGGAEEKLFF TGTGCCAGTAGCTCCACAGGGGGCGCGGAAGAAAAACTGTTTTTT
TRBD2 many TRBJ2-5 TRBV6-1 CASSFSGGVQETQYF TGTGCCAGCAGTTTTAGCGGGGGGGTCCAAGAGACCCAGTACTTC
TRBD2 many TRBJ2-3 TRBV20-1 CSANSAGGSTDTQYF TGCAGTGCTAATTCTGCGGGAGGGAGCACAGATACGCAGTATTTT
TRBD2 NA TRBJ2-3 TRBV20-1 CSARDSRAGDTDTQYF TGCAGTGCTAGAGATAGTCGAGCGGGGGACACAGATACGCAGTATTTT
NA NA TRBJ1-1 TRBV29-1 CSVEQTENTEAFF TGCAGCGTTGAACAAACGGAGAACACTGAAGCTTTCTTT
TRBD1 NA TRBJ2-4 TRBV18 CASSPFGQGAKNIQYF TGTGCCAGCTCACCCTTTGGACAGGGCGCCAAAAACATTCAGTACTTC
NA NA TRBJ1-1 TRBV19 CASSIDGGVNTEAFF TGTGCCAGTAGTATAGACGGAGGGGTGAACACTGAAGCTTTCTTT
NA few TRBJ2-1 TRBV6-2/TRBV6-3 CASSSPPGPGDDFAYNEQFF TGTGCCAGCAGTTCCCCCCCCGGGCCGGGGGACGATTTCGCCTACAATGAGCAGTTCTTC
NA NA TRBJ2-5 TRBV24-1 CATSDSGVPETQYF TGTGCCACCAGTGACTCAGGGGTCCCAGAGACCCAGTACTTC
TRBD2 NA TRBJ2-7 TRBV5-1 CASRPTSGRPPGEQYF TGCGCCAGCAGACCTACTAGCGGGAGGCCCCCTGGGGAGCAGTACTTC
NA many TRBJ2-3 TRBV3-1 CASSQEYTDTQYF TGTGCCAGCAGCCAAGAATACACAGATACGCAGTATTTT
TRBD1 few TRBJ2-3 TRBV30 CAFRGTGAEDTQYF TGTGCCTTTAGAGGGACAGGGGCCGAAGATACGCAGTATTTT
TRBD2 NA TRBJ2-2 TRBV5-4 CASSRLAGGPNTGELFF TGTGCCAGCAGCAGACTAGCGGGGGGCCCGAACACCGGGGAGCTGTTTTTT
NA many TRBJ1-1 TRBV5-1 CASSLDPGGAEAFF TGCGCCAGCAGCTTGGATCCAGGAGGGGCTGAAGCTTTCTTT
NA NA TRBJ2-3 TRBV7-9 CASGRQSTDTQYF TGTGCCAGCGGGCGTCAAAGCACAGATACGCAGTATTTT
NA few TRBJ2-7 TRBV20-1 CSARDGPLQYF TGCAGTGCTAGAGATGGCCCCCTGCAGTACTTC
NA few TRBJ2-7 TRBV4-1 CASSQALSDEQYF TGCGCCAGCAGCCAAGCGTTGAGCGACGAGCAGTACTTC
TRBD2 many TRBJ2-7 TRBV28 CASSSSGRSYEQYF TGTGCCAGCAGTTCTAGCGGGAGATCTTACGAGCAGTACTTC
NA many TRBJ1-5 TRBV2 CASSDILSNQPQHF TGTGCCAGCAGTGACATCCTTAGCAATCAGCCCCAGCATTTT
NA few TRBJ1-4 TRBV5-4 CASSFGGADNEKLFF TGTGCCAGCAGCTTTGGCGGGGCCGATAATGAAAAACTGTTTTTT
TRBD2 few TRBJ2-1 TRBV12-3/TRBV12-4 CASSQRGEQFF TGTGCCAGCAGCCAGCGGGGTGAGCAGTTCTTC
TRBD1 many TRBJ1-1 TRBV30 CAWSVQGDTEAFF TGTGCCTGGAGTGTACAGGGGGACACTGAAGCTTTCTTT
NA many TRBJ2-2 TRBV5-1 CASSFPSGELFF TGCGCCAGCAGCTTTCCGTCCGGGGAGCTGTTTTTT
NA many TRBJ2-5 TRBV6-1 CASSRTHQETQYF TGTGCCAGCAGTAGGACCCACCAAGAGACCCAGTACTTC
NA few TRBJ2-1 TRBV20-1 CSASSGGTNEQFF TGCAGTGCTAGTTCCGGGGGAACTAATGAGCAGTTCTTC
NA many TRBJ1-1 TRBV28 CASTRTEFTEAFF TGTGCCAGCACTAGGACAGAGTTCACTGAAGCTTTCTTT
NA NA TRBJ2-7 TRBV20-1 CSARDHRAGEQYF TGCAGTGCTAGAGATCATAGGGCCGGCGAGCAGTACTTC
NA many TRBJ1-3 TRBV20-1 CSAAEPGNTIYF TGCAGTGCGGCAGAACCTGGAAACACCATATATTTT
NA many TRBJ2-3 TRBV20-1 CSAAWRDTDTQYF TGCAGTGCCGCATGGCGGGACACAGATACGCAGTATTTT
NA few TRBJ2-3 TRBV7-8 CASGYHSQLDWLRADTQYF TGTGCCAGCGGTTACCACTCCCAGCTGGACTGGCTTAGAGCAGATACGCAGTATTTT
NA many TRBJ1-1 TRBV18 CASSPNRDTEAFF TGTGCCAGCTCACCAAACCGAGACACTGAAGCTTTCTTT
TRBD1 few TRBJ2-1 TRBV29-1 CSATGDDYNEQFF TGCAGCGCGACAGGGGATGACTACAATGAGCAGTTCTTC
NA many TRBJ1-3 TRBV6-1 CACQGGSTGNTIYF TGTGCCTGCCAAGGAGGGTCAACTGGAAACACCATATATTTT
TRBD1 many TRBJ1-3 TRBV28 CASSFPTGRRSGNTIYF TGTGCCAGCAGTTTCCCGACAGGGAGACGCTCTGGAAACACCATATATTTT
TRBD1 NA TRBJ2-7 TRBV7-9 CASRLLGDSRDEQYF TGTGCCAGCAGACTCCTTGGGGACAGTCGAGACGAGCAGTACTTC
NA NA TRBJ2-3 TRBV12-3/TRBV12-4 CASRTSMADTQYF TGTGCCAGCAGAACTAGTATGGCAGATACGCAGTATTTT
NA many TRBJ2-7 TRBV20-1 CSASPGTPNYEQYF TGCAGTGCTAGCCCCGGGACTCCTAACTACGAGCAGTACTTC
NA NA TRBJ1-6 TRBV3-1 CASSQDLTPLHF TGTGCCAGCAGCCAAGATTTGACACCCCTCCACTTT
NA many TRBJ2-1 TRBV5-1 CASSLVGQDYNEQFF TGCGCCAGCAGCTTGGTGGGTCAGGATTACAATGAGCAGTTCTTC
NA NA TRBJ2-1 TRBV5-1 CASSPWPSRGNNGQFF TGCGCCAGCAGCCCGTGGCCCTCTCGGGGAAACAATGGGCAGTTCTTC